The 3 T cell receptor beta chains presented below share a single source sample, sequenced in a study of cytomegalovirus exposure and HLA in healthy donors. Amplification used 60 Vbeta primers and 13 Jbeta primers. The assay was immunoSEQ multiplex PCR, and TCRdb's table has in-frame clones only and misses some. The repertoire consists of around 230,000 clones, with roughly 87% occurring once and the leading ten covering 6%. Sequences were obtained from PBMCs. The receptors here all came from a man in his forties or fifties in good health and CMV-seropositive.

The count of this clone is one. The chain joins TRBV5-6 to TRBJ2-3; 10 bases are shared with TRBD2. V gave up 3 bases and J gave up 1 base; unmatched junction bases: 2. The germline V gene encodes CDR1 SGHDT and CDR2 YYEEEE. The CDR3 totals 15 residues. CDR3 amino acids: CASSSGTSGTDTQYF. The CDR3 bases are TGTGCCAGCAGCTCGGGGACTAGCGGCACAGATACGCAGTATTTT. The full variable domain, rest sourced from reference TRBV5-6 and TRBJ2-3, is DAGVTQSPTHLIKTRGQQVTLRCSPKSGHDTVSWYQQALGQGPQFIFQYYEEEERQRGNFPDRFSGHQFPNYSSELNVNALLLGDSALYLCASSSGTSGTDTQYFGPGTRLTVL.

V and J are TRBV15 and TRBJ2-4; D is unresolved. Trimming shortened V by 6 bases and J by 6 bases, and 12 bases separated the two germline ends. The germline CDR1 and CDR2 sequences are LNHNV and YYDKDF (reference sequence). This CDR3 is 13 amino acids long. The CDR3 nucleotides read TGTGCCACCAGTTCCGGGTCTTTAAACATTCAGTACTTC. Translated, it gives CATSSGSLNIQYF.

This chain joins TRBV2 and TRBJ2-3, with D tentatively TRBD2 (7 bases). The germline V gene has CDR1 SNHLY and CDR2 FYNNEI. Trimming took off 8 bases at V and 3 bases at J, with 12 bases between the two ends. This CDR3 region has 13 residues. This CDR3 is CASGGGATDTQYF. CDR3 coding DNA: TGTGCCAGCGGAGGGGGGGCTACAGATACGCAGTATTTT.